A single sample gave rise to the 7 T cell receptor beta chains below, sequenced in a study of T-cell reconstitution after alpha-beta-depleted transplantation in children. The TCRbeta library was prepared with unique molecular identifiers. Using its own MiXCR run on the PCR reads, TCRdb lists one record per CDR3 protein. The sample lists 450,000 to 550,000 distinct CDR3 sequences, more than 9.5% occurring once. Sequencing used PBMCs, mostly from graft donor cells, obtained 180 days after TCRalphabeta/CD19-depleted stem cell transplant. The receptors here all came from a female patient aged 2 to 10 who had a stem cell transplant for aplastic anemia, so the T cells may come from the graft donor.

Ten or more counts support this clonotype. The rearrangement joins TRBV20-1 to TRBJ1-4; D not certain. CDR1 is DFQATT, CDR2 SNEGSKA, per germline (reference sequence). The CDR3 runs 11 residues. V gave up 3 bases and J gave up 8 bases, with 7 bases separating them. CDR3 residues: CSARDREKLFF. For the CDR3, the DNA is TGCAGTGCTAGGGACCGCGAAAAACTGTTTTTT.

In this sample, this clonotype turned up a few times. The CDR3 nucleotides are TGTGCCAGCAGCTTGACAGGGATGAACGAGCAGTACGTC. Translating gives CASSLTGMNEQYV. V and J are TRBV5-6 and TRBJ2-7, with D possibly TRBD1 on 6 matching bases. Germline CDR1 is SGHDT and CDR2 is YYEEEE. The CDR3 runs to 13 residues. The germline V and J ends were trimmed by 1 base and 5 bases, with 10 bases remaining between them.

This clonotype was detected only a few times. The chain couples TRBV27 to TRBJ2-2; TRBD2 aligns across 8 bases. Unmatched junction bases numbered 10, after V lost 6 bases and J lost 4 bases. This CDR3 has 16 residues. Germline loops: CDR1 MNHEY, CDR2 SMNVEV (reference sequence). In DNA, the CDR3 is TGTGCCAGCAGCCCGGGGGGGTCCCCGACCACCGGGGAGCTGTTTTTT. It specifies CASSPGGSPTTGELFF.

This clonotype was observed a few times. The chain links TRBV24-1 to TRBJ2-2, with 8 nucleotides matching TRBD1. Looked up from germline, CDR1 is KGHDR and CDR2 is SFDVKD. The CDR3 extends over 16 amino acids. V lost 3 bases, J lost 0 bases, and 2 bases stayed unmatched. CDR3 nucleotide sequence: TGTGCCACCAGTGATCAACAGGGGGCGAACACCGGGGAGCTGTTTTTT. It specifies CATSDQQGANTGELFF.

The chain has TRBV7-3 and TRBJ1-2, with a weak D call TRBD1 (6 bases). The V gene's germline CDR1 is SGHTA and CDR2 FQGTGA. This CDR3 region has 13 residues. Between the trimmed V and J ends, which lost 5 bases and 8 bases, there was a span of 15 bases. CDR3 region: CASSPRQAPGYTF. The CDR3 coding sequence is TGTGCCAGCAGCCCTCGACAGGCCCCGGGCTACACCTTC.

The CDR3 region has the DNA TGTGCCAGCAGCTGGAGGCGGGGGACCCAGTACTTC. Translated, it gives CASSWRRGTQYF. V gene TRBV28 combines with J gene TRBJ2-5; possible D gene TRBD2, 6 bases. The V end was cut by 6 bases, the J end by 7 bases, with 12 bases between. The germline CDR1 and CDR2 sequences are MDHEN and SYDVKM. The CDR3 is made up of 12 amino acids.

To note about this clonotype: An end of the junction differs from the germline gene, which may be a read error. V is TRBV27 and J is TRBJ1-1; D might be TRBD1 (6 bases). Per the germline V gene, CDR1 is MNHEY and CDR2 is SMNVEV (reference sequence). This CDR3 contains 15 residues. The CDR3 sequence: CASSSDSLGDTEAVF. The CDR3 coding sequence is TGTGCCAGCAGTTCCGACAGCCTAGGGGACACTGAAGCTGTCTTT.